This T cell receptor (beta chain) was recorded in a study of shared T cell receptors in the human thymus. Libraries were prepared by immunoSEQ multiplex PCR; TCRdb keeps only in-frame clonotypes and omits some of them. The data hold hundreds of thousands of clones, with 70% to 90% observed a single time. CDR3 size: 17 residues. V dropped 1 base and J dropped 5 bases, with 18 bases sitting between them. The germline V gene has CDR1 SGHNT and CDR2 YENEEA. This same sample was also taken into another study, of human thymus T cells. From that study: Healthy Finnish infants undergoing corrective surgery for congenital heart defects were the donors. Resections obtained during corrective heart surgery supplied the thymus tissue. Apparent skewing of V and J gene usage characterized both thymic and blood repertoires. Among unrelated individuals, related research reported thymic repertoires that overlapped highly.

The chain employs TRBV11-3 and TRBJ1-5, with a tentative D call TRBD1 (5 bases). Sequenced sample: thymocytes. The TCR comes from a boy under three years old with a congenital heart defect. CDR3 loop: CASSLVGERESHQPQHF. The CDR3 region has the DNA TGTGCCAGCAGCTTAGTAGGGGAAAGAGAGTCCCATCAGCCCCAGCATTTT.